The source of this T cell receptor beta chain is a study of vaccination effects on CD4 cells after COVID-19. Study-wide background: CD4+ T cells specific for antigen were expanded with viral peptide pools by the ViraFEST assay before sequencing. Each culture well received a few million PBMC. These cells were then cultured in IMDM with around 9.6 IU/ml IL-2 and about 9.4 ug/ml peptides.

Assay: immunoSEQ multiplex PCR; the TCRdb copy retains only in-frame clones and omits some. The profile shows 50,000 to 60,000 clones, nearly 80% of them singletons. A roughly 10-day culture period preceded the isolation of CD4+ T cells. Either the BNT162b2 or mRNA-1273 vaccine was given to participants in two doses. Trimming stripped 1 base from V and 10 bases from J, with 5 bases between. In germline, CDR1 is SNHLY, CDR2 FYNNEI. The CDR3 is made up of 12 amino acids. Remarks on this clone: Antigen: not known.

The rearrangement links TRBV2 to TRBJ1-6, with D uncertain. The sequence derives from a human donor who received a COVID-19 vaccine. The sample consisted of CD4+ T cells from PBMCs cultured without peptide, taken after COVID-19 vaccination. The CDR3 protein is CASSEGWSPLHF. The DNA of the CDR3 is TGTGCCAGCAGTGAAGGTTGGTCACCCCTCCACTTT.